The source of this T cell receptor (beta chain) is a study of T cell responses to AZD1222 COVID-19 vaccine. Study-wide points: The reported proportion of spike-specific TCRs targeting unmutated variant regions was nearly half. Rises in breadth and depth of Spike-specific TCRs came after two AZD1222 doses.

The method was immunoSEQ multiplex PCR; TCRdb's version includes in-frame clones alone and lacks a portion of them. The sample contains approximately 50,000 clones, about 80% of which appear only once. Comment on this clone: The antigen is undetermined.

Germline values: CDR1 GTSNPN, CDR2 SVGIG (reference sequence). The CDR3 sequence is 12 residues long. The V gene lost 2 bases and the J gene lost 8 bases, with 12 bases spanning the gap. The gene calls are TRBV30 and TRBJ1-1; D ambiguous. Sequenced here: peripheral blood, sampled 28 days after the second AZD1222 dose. The receptor was isolated from an adult who received the AZD1222 COVID-19 vaccine. The CDR3 region is CAWSSTLVEAFF. CDR3 DNA sequence: TGTGCCTGGAGTTCTACCCTTGTAGAAGCTTTCTTT. The entire variable domain, with the rest obtained from reference TRBV30 and TRBJ1-1, is as follows: SQTIHQWPATLVQPVGSPLSLECTVEGTSNPNLYWYRQAAGRGLQLLFYSVGIGQISSEVPQNLSASRPQDRQFILSSKKLLLSDSGFYLCAWSSTLVEAFFGQGTRLTVV.